This T cell receptor beta chain stems from a study of blood T cell repertoires in COVID-19. Study at large: The samples span acute and convalescent COVID-19 from the United States, Italy and Spain. The analysed material was cDNA or gDNA that came from T cells, B-cell-depleted T cells, or PBMCs.

As handled by the study authors: Reference gene primer amplification yielded estimated nucleated cell counts. Clones were sequenced by immunoSEQ multiplex PCR, and TCRdb holds only the in-frame ones, with some missing. For V, J and clone size, that table is used; D and trimming come from the DNA. The table records 95,000 to 150,000 clones, roughly four fifths of them present only once. The sequenced sample was peripheral blood. This receptor was obtained from a human donor in a cohort sampled during active COVID-19.

CDR3 loop: CASSSTQLTSSYNEQFF. In nucleotides, the CDR3 is TGTGCCAGCAGCTCCACCCAACTAACGAGCTCCTACAATGAGCAGTTCTTC. The V gene is TRBV7-9, the J gene TRBJ2-1; D call uncertain. This CDR3 region has 17 residues. V lost 4 bases and J 0 bases, leaving 16 bases between the germline ends. Germline lookup yields CDR1 SEHNR and CDR2 FQNEAQ (reference sequence).